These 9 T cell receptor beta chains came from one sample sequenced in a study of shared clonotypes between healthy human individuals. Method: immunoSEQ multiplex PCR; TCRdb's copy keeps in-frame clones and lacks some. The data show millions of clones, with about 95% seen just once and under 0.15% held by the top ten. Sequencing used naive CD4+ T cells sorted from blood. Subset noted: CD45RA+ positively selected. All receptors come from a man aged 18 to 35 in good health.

CDR3 residues: CASSSEGDHEKLFF. CDR3 coding DNA: TGTGCCAGTAGTTCAGAGGGGGATCATGAAAAACTGTTTTTT. The chain employs TRBV19 and TRBJ1-4; perhaps TRBD1 as D (6 bases). CDR1 is LNHDA and CDR2 is SQIVND in the germline V gene (reference sequence). The ends were cut back, 5 bases at V and 6 bases at J, with 13 bases in the middle. The CDR3 is 14 residues long.

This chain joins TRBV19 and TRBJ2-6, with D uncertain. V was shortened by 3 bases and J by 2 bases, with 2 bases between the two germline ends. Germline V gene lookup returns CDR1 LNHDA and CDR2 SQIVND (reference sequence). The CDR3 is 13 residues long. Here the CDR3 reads CASSMAGANVLTF. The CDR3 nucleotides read TGTGCCAGTAGTATGGCTGGGGCCAACGTCCTGACTTTC. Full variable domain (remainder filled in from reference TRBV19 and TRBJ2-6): DGGITQSPKYLFRKEGQNVTLSCEQNLNHDAMYWYRQDPGQGLRLIYYSQIVNDFQKGDIAEGYSVSREKKESFPLTVTSAQKNPTAFYLCASSMAGANVLTFGAGSRLTVL.

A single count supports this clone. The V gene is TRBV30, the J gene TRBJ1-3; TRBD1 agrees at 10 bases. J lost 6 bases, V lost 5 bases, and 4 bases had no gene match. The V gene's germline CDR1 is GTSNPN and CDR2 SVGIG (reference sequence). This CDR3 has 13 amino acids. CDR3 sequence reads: CAWGTGEPNTIYF. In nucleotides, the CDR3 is TGTGCCTGGGGGACAGGGGAGCCAAACACCATATATTTT.

The CDR3 bases are TGTGCCAGCAGACAGACAGGCCTAACCGGTTCACCCCTCCACTTT. The encoded protein is CASRQTGLTGSPLHF. The rearrangement links TRBV6-5 to TRBJ1-6; TRBD1 might be the D (6 bases). Looked up from germline, CDR1 is MNHEY and CDR2 is SVGAGI. The CDR3 covers 15 residues. Deletions cut 6 bases from V and 9 bases from J, with 18 bases between.

The CDR3 sequence is CASSLDDGQEAFF. The CDR3 nucleotides read TGTGCCAGCAGCTTAGACGACGGGCAAGAAGCTTTCTTT. This chain links TRBV7-9 with TRBJ1-1; D uncertain. The V gene lost 1 base and the J gene lost 8 bases, with 11 bases spanning the gap. CDR3 length: 13 residues. The germline CDR1 and CDR2 sequences are SEHNR and FQNEAQ (reference sequence).

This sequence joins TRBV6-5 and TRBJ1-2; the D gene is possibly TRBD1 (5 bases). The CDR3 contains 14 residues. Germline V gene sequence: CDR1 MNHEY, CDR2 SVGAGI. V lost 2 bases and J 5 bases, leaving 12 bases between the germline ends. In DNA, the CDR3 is TGTGCCAGCAGTTACGGGGGGTACCGGTATGGCTACACCTTC. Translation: CASSYGGYRYGYTF.

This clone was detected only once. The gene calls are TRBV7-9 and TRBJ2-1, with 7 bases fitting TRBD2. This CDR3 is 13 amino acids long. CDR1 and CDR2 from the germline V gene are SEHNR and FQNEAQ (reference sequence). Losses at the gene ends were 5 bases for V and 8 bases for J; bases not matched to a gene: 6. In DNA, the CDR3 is TGTGCCAGCAGCCGCCGGGACTATTATGAGCAGTTCTTC. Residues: CASSRRDYYEQFF.

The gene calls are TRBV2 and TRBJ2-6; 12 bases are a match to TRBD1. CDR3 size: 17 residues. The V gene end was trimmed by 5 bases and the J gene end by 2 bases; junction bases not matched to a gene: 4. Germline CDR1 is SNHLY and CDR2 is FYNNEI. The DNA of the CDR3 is TGTGCCAGCAGTTCCGGGACAGGGGGCGCTGGGGCCAACGTCCTGACTTTC. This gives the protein CASSSGTGGAGANVLTF.

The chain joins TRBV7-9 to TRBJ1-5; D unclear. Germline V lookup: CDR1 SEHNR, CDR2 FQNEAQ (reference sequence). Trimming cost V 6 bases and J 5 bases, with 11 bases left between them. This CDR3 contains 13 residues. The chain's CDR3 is CASRRDTDQPQHF. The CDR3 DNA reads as TGTGCCAGCAGACGAGACACGGATCAGCCCCAGCATTTT.